The text below deals with one T cell receptor (beta chain). Its antigen is unidentified. The CDR3 has 17 amino acids. V lost 1 base to trimming and J lost 7 bases, with 20 bases between them. Germline CDR1 reads MDHEN; CDR2 reads SYDVKM. The data originate from a study of tumor-infiltrating lymphocytes in primary liver carcinoma. Study details: Tumors, staged T1-T3 N0M0, spanned 4.2 to 10 cm.

Starting material for RNA and DNA co-extraction consisted of about 20-32 mg of unsorted bulk tissue. Subjects presented with primary liver carcinoma managed by surgical resection. No patient had received treatment, and all had chronic HBV infection. Total RNA amounting to roughly 480 ng was the source from which TCR beta cDNA was made with a constant-region primer. Investigators got TCR beta libraries out of three nested multiplex PCR rounds, done with slightly modified ARM-PCR. Researchers ran the first two PCR rounds for roughly 11 cycles each with TRBV1-TRBV30 forward primers and a C-beta reverse primer. TCRdb re-analysed the multiplex PCR reads in MiXCR, keeping a single row per CDR3 protein. The sample has over 75,000 distinct CDR3 sequences, roughly 70% seen once. Regarding the study as a whole: With p = 0.039, the top-250-clone fraction in tumors significantly exceeded that in blood.

The sample comprised tumor-adjacent normal liver tissue. The chain couples TRBV28 to TRBJ1-5, with D possibly TRBD1 on 6 matching bases. The source is a man in his forties with primary liver carcinoma and hepatitis B virus infection. The CDR3 region is CASSLSMGQGTGQPQHF. In nucleotides, the CDR3 is TGTGCCAGCAGTTTATCAATGGGTCAGGGGACGGGACAGCCCCAGCATTTT.